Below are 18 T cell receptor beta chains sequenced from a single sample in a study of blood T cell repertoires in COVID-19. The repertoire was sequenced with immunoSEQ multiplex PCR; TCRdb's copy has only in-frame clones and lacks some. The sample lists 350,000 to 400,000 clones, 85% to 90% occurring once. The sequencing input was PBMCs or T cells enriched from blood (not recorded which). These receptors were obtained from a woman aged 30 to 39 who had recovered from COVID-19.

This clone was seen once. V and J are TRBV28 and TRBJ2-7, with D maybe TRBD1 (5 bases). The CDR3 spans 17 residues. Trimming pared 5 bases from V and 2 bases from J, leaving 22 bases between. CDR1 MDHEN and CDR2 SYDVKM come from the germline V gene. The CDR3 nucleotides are TGTGCCAGCAGTCCATCTCCCAAGAACGACAGAGCCTACGAGCAGTACTTC. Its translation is CASSPSPKNDRAYEQYF.

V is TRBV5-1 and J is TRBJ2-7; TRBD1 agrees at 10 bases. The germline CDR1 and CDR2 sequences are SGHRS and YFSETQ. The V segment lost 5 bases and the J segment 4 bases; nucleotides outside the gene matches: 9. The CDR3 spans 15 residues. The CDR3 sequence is CASSWQGQGIYEQYF. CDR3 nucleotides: TGCGCCAGCAGTTGGCAGGGACAGGGGATTTACGAGCAGTACTTC.

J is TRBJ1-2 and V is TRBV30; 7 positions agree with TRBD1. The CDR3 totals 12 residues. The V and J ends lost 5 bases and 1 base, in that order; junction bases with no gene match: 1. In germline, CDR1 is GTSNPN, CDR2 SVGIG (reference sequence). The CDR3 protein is CAWDRDNYGYTF. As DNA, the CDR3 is TGTGCCTGGGACAGGGATAACTATGGCTACACCTTC. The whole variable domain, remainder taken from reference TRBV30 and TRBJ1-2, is SQTIHQWPATLVQPVGSPLSLECTVEGTSNPNLYWYRQAAGRGLQLLFYSVGIGQISSEVPQNLSASRPQDRQFILSSKKLLLSDSGFYLCAWDRDNYGYTFGSGTRLTVV.

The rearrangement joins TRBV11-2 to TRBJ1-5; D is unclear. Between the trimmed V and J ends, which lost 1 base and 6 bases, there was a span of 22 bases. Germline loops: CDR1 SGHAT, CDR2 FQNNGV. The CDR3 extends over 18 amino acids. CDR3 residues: CASSLGAVGLVGSQPQHF. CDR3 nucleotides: TGTGCCAGCAGCTTAGGGGCGGTTGGGCTGGTCGGGAGTCAGCCCCAGCATTTT.

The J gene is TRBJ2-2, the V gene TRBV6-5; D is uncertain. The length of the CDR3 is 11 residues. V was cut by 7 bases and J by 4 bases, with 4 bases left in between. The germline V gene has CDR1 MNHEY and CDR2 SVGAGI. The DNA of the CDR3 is TGTGCCAGCACCCGCACCGGGGAGCTGTTTTTT. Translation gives CASTRTGELFF.

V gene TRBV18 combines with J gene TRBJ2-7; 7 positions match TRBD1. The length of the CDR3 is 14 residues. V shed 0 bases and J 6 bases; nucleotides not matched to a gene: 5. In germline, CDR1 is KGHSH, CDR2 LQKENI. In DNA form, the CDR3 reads TGTGCCAGCTCACCACCCGGGACAGAAGGCGAGCAGTACTTC. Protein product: CASSPPGTEGEQYF.

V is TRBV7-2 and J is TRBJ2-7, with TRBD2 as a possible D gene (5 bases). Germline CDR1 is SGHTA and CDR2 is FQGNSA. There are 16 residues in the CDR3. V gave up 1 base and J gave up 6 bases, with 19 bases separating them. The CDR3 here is CASSLGRAAAMSEQYF. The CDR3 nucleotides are TGTGCCAGCAGCTTAGGGAGAGCGGCCGCGATGAGCGAGCAGTACTTC. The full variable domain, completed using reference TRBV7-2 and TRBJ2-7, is GAGVSQSPSNKVTEKGKDVELRCDPISGHTALYWYRQSLGQGLEFLIYFQGNSAPDKSGLPSDRFSAERTGGSVSTLTIQRTQQEDSAVYLCASSLGRAAAMSEQYFGPGTRLTVT.

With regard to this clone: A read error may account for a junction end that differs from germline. CDR3 DNA sequence: TGTGCCAGCAGATACTTTGCTGCTGGCGAGCAGTTCTTC. This codes for CASRYFAAGEQFF. The chain couples TRBV6-5 to TRBJ2-1; D not resolved. CDR3 length: 13 residues. The germline gives CDR1 MNHEY, CDR2 SVGAGI.

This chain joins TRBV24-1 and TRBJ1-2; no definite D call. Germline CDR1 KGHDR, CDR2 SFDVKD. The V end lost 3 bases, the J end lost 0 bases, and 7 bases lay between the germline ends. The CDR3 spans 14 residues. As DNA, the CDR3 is TGTGCCACCAGTGATGGGAGAGCTAACTATGGCTACACCTTC. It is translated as CATSDGRANYGYTF.

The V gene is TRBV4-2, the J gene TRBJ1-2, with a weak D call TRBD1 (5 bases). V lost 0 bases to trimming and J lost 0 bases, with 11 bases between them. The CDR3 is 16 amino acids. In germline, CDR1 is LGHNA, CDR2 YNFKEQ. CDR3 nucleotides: TGTGCCAGCAGCCAAGAAATGGGGGGAGCTAACTATGGCTACACCTTC. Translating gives CASSQEMGGANYGYTF.

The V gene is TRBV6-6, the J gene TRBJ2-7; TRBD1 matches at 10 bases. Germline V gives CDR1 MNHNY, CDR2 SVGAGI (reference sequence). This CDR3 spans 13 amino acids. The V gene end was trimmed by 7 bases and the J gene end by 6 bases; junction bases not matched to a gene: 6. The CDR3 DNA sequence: TGTGCCAGCATCGGGGGACAGGGGCGCGAGCAGTACTTC. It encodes CASIGGQGREQYF.

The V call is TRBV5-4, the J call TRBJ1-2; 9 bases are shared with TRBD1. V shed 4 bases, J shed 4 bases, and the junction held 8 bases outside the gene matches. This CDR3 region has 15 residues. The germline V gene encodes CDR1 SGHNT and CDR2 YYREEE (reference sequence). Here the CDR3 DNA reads TGTGCCAGCAGCGGGACCGGGACAGGGATCTATGGCTACACCTTC. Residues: CASSGTGTGIYGYTF.

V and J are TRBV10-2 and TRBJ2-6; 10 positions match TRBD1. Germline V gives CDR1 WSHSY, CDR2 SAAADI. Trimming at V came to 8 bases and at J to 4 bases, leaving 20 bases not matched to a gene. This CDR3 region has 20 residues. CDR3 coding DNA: TGCGCCAGCCGGCCTGAGAGAGACAGGGGGCTAGTGACGGGGGCCAACGTCCTGACTTTC. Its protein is CASRPERDRGLVTGANVLTF.

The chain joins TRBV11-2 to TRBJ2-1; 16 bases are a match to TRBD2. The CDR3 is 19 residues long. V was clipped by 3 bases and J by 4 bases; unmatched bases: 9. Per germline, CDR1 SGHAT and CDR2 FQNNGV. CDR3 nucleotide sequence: TGTGCCAGCAGCTTCCTCTCGGGACTAGCGGGAGGGGCATACAATGAGCAGTTCTTC. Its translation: CASSFLSGLAGGAYNEQFF.

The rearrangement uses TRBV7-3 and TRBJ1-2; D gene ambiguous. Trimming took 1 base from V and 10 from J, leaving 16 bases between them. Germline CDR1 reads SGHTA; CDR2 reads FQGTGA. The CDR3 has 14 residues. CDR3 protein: CASSLIGQDYPYTF. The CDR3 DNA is TGTGCCAGCAGCTTAATTGGGCAGGACTATCCCTACACCTTC.

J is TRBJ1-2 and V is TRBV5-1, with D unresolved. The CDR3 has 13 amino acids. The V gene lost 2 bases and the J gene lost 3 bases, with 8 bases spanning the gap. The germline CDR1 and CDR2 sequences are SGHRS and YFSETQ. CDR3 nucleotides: TGCGCCAGCAGCTTTGACGGGGACTATGGCTACACCTTC. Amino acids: CASSFDGDYGYTF.

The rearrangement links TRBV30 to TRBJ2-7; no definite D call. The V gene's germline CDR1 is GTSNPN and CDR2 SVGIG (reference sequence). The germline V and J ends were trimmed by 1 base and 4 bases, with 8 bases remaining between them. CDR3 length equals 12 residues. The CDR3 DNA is TGTGCCTGGAGTGAGTCACAGTACGAGCAGTACTTC. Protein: CAWSESQYEQYF.

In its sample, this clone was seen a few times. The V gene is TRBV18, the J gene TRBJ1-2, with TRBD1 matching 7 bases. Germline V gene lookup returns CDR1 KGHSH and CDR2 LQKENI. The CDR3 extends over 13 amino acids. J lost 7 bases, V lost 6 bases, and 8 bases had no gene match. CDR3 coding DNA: TGTGCCAGCTCTCGTCCAGGGGGGACTGGCTACACCTTC. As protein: CASSRPGGTGYTF.